This T cell receptor (beta chain) was profiled in a study of cytomegalovirus exposure and HLA in healthy donors. Comments on this clone: Its antigen is as yet unknown.

Generated by immunoSEQ multiplex PCR, the TCRdb table keeps only in-frame clones and is missing some. The sample has approximately 200,000 clones, 88% seen once; the top ten hold over 2.5%. Study conclusions and caveats: According to a subsequent analysis, TCR clusters identified in the first cohort showed a tendency to co-occur across the 120 or so validation repertoires. A few of the chains that were CMV-associated were confirmed in vitro to be specific for CMV antigens.

J lost 5 bases, V lost 5 bases, and 5 bases had no gene match. Germline lookup yields CDR1 SGHAT and CDR2 FQNNGV. The CDR3 is 15 residues long. Sequencing was carried out using PBMCs. The chain links TRBV11-2 to TRBJ2-1, with 11 bases fitting TRBD2. The source is a woman aged 18-35 years in good health and CMV-seronegative. The CDR3 DNA sequence: TGTGCCAGCAGCAACGTAGCGGGGGGGAACAATGAGCAGTTCTTC. This gives the protein CASSNVAGGNNEQFF.